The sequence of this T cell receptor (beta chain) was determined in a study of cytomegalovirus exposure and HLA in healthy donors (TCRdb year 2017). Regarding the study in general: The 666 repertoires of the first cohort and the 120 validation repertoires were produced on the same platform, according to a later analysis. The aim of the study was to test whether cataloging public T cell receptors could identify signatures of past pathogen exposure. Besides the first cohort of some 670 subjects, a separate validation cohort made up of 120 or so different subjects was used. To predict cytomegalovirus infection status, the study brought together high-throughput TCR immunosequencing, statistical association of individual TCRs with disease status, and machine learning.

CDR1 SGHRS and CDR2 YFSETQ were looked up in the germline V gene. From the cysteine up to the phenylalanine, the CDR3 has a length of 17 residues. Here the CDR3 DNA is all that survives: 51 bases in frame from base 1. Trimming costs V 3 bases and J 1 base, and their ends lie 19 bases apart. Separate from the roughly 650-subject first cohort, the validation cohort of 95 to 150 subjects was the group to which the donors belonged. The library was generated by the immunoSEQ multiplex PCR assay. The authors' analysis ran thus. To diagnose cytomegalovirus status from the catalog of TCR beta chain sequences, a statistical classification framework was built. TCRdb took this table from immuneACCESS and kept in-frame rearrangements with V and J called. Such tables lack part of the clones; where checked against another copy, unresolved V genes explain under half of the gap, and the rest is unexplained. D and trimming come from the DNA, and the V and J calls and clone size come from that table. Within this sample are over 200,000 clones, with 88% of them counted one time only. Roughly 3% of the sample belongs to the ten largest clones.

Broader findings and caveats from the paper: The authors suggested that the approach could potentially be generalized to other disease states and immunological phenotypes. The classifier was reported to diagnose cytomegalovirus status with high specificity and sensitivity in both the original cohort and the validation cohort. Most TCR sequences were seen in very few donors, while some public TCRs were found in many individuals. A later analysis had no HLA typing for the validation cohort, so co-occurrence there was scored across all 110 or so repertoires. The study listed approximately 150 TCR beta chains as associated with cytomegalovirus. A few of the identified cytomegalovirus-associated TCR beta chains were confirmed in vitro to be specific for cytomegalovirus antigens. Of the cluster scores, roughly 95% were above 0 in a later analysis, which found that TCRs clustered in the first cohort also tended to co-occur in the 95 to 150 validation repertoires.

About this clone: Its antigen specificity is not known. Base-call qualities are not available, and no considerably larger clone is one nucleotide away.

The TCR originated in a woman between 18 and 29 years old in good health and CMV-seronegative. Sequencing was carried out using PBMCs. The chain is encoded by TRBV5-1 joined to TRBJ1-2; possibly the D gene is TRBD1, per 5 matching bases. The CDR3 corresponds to CASSSGQGHQLNYGYTF. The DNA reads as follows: TGCGCCAGCAGCTCTGGCCAGGGCCACCAGCTTAACTATGGCTACACCTTC.